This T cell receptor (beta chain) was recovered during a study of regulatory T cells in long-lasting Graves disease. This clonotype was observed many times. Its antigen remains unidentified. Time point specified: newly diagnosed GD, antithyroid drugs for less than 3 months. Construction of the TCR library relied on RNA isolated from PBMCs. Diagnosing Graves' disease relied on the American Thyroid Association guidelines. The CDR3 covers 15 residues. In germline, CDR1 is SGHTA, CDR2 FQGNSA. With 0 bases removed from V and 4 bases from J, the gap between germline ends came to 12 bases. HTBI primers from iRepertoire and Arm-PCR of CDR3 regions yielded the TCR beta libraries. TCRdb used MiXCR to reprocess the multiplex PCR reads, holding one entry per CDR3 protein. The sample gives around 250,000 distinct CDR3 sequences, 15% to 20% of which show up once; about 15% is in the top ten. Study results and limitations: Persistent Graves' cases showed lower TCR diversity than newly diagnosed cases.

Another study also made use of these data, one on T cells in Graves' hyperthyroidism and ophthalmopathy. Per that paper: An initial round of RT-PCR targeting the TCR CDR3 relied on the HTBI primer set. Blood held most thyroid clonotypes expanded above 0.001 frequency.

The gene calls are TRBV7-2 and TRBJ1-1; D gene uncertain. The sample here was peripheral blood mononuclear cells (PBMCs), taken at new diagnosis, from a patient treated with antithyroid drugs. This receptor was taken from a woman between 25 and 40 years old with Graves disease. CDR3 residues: CASSLADVGVTEAFF. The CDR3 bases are TGTGCCAGCAGCTTAGCTGACGTCGGAGTCACTGAAGCTTTCTTT.